This T cell receptor beta chain was identified in a study of T cell changes during pregnancy in multiple sclerosis. Using immunoSEQ multiplex PCR, the repertoire was profiled, and TCRdb retains in-frame clones only, with some absent. This table has just under 40,000 clones, about nine tenths appearing once. Germline values: CDR1 MNHEY, CDR2 SMNVEV (reference sequence). The CDR3 runs to 14 residues. V lost 5 bases to trimming and J lost 9 bases, with 17 bases between them. The input for sequencing was CD4+ T cells from peripheral blood mononuclear cells, taken in the first trimester of pregnancy. V is TRBV27 and J is TRBJ2-1; no firm D call. This receptor was obtained from a female donor in good health, enrolled as a control in a pregnancy study. The DNA of the CDR3 is TGTGCCAGCAGTCGTCTAGAGGCGGTGGGTGAGCAGTTCTTC. This translates into CASSRLEAVGEQFF.